This TCR beta chain was recorded in a study of control samples from healthy donors and cancer patients. The germline V gene has CDR1 MGHRA and CDR2 YSYEKL. CDR3 length equals 17 residues. V lost 1 base and J lost 0, with 15 bases in between. Sequencing used immunoSEQ multiplex PCR; TCRdb keeps in-frame clones, though not all of them. The sample holds around 130,000 clones; about 87% are singletons and the top ten take over 10%. The source is a man in his thirties or forties in good health. This chain joins TRBV4-1 and TRBJ1-1; no firm D call. Sequenced sample: blood. The CDR3 DNA reads as TGCGCCAGCAGCCAAGTCGGGCAGCGAGGAGTGAACACTGAAGCTTTCTTT. Protein: CASSQVGQRGVNTEAFF.